The 32 T cell receptor beta chains below all came from one sample that was sequenced in a study of T cell clones after liver transplantation. Sequenced by immunoSEQ multiplex PCR; TCRdb stores in-frame clones only, minus some. Of 20,000 to 25,000 clones listed, approximately 84% were seen once; the top ten hold 30% to 40%. The material sequenced was CD8+ T cells from blood, taken about 56 months after liver transplant. These receptors all stem from a human patient who received a liver transplant. Some T cells may trace back to the graft donor.

This clone showed up just a few times. The CDR3 here is CASSWRQVFGQPQHF. Written as DNA, the CDR3 is TGCGCCAGCAGCTGGAGACAAGTCTTCGGGCAGCCCCAGCATTTT. The rearrangement uses TRBV5-1 and TRBJ1-5; D call uncertain. Germline lookup yields CDR1 SGHRS and CDR2 YFSETQ. The CDR3 runs 15 residues. The ends were cut back, 3 bases at V and 7 bases at J, with 17 bases in the middle.

V and J are TRBV5-1 and TRBJ2-3; 11 bases are shared with TRBD1. Unmatched junction bases numbered 10, after V lost 4 bases and J lost 0 bases. The CDR3 length is 18 residues. The V gene's germline CDR1 is SGHRS and CDR2 YFSETQ. CDR3 in DNA: TGCGCCAGCAGCCCGAACCCGGGGACAGGGGGTAGCACAGATACGCAGTATTTT. It codes for CASSPNPGTGGSTDTQYF.

This chain connects TRBV4-1 to TRBJ1-1, with 11 bases lining up with TRBD1. After removal of 4 bases from V and 5 bases from J, the junction contained 6 bases not matched to a gene. Germline V gene sequence: CDR1 MGHRA, CDR2 YSYEKL. This CDR3 spans 15 amino acids. DNA for the CDR3: TGCGCCAGCAGCCCCGGACAGGGGGCATCGACTGAAGCTTTCTTT. It encodes CASSPGQGASTEAFF.

The chain joins TRBV6-1 to TRBJ1-2, with a possible D match to TRBD1 (6 bases). Germline lookup yields CDR1 MNHNS and CDR2 SASEGT. The CDR3 totals 14 residues. V shed 4 bases and J shed 6 bases, with 15 bases lying between them. CDR3 sequence reads: CASSGGGRGDGYTF. CDR3 in DNA: TGTGCCAGCAGTGGCGGGGGGCGGGGGGATGGCTACACCTTC.

The chain combines TRBV29-1 with TRBJ2-1; the D gene is possibly TRBD1 (5 bases). Per the germline V gene, CDR1 is SQVTM and CDR2 is ANQGSEA. V was cut by 0 bases and J by 6 bases, with 12 bases left in between. The CDR3 contains 14 residues. In DNA, the CDR3 is TGCAGCGTTGAAGACAACAGGAAGCCCAATGAGCAGTTCTTC. Translated: CSVEDNRKPNEQFF.

V gene TRBV4-1 combines with J gene TRBJ2-4, with D unclear. The V end was cut by 0 bases, the J end by 4 bases, with 10 bases between. Germline CDR1 is MGHRA and CDR2 is YSYEKL. This CDR3 region has 15 residues. CDR3 coding DNA: TGCGCCAGCAGCCAAGAGACGTCTCTAAAAAACATTCAGTACTTC. Translation: CASSQETSLKNIQYF.

This clone showed up just once. The rearrangement joins TRBV10-3 to TRBJ2-7; no reliable D call. The germline V gene encodes CDR1 ENHRY and CDR2 SYGVKD. The CDR3 covers 13 residues. The ends were cut back, 0 bases at V and 6 bases at J, with 9 bases in the middle. Here the CDR3 reads CAISESRSAEQYF. CDR3 DNA sequence: TGTGCCATCAGTGAGTCACGTTCCGCCGAGCAGTACTTC.

The J gene is TRBJ2-7, the V gene TRBV6-5; no firm D call. Trimming took 5 bases from V and 5 from J, leaving 7 bases between them. This CDR3 contains 11 residues. Germline V gene data show CDR1 as MNHEY and CDR2 as SVGAGI. CDR3 nucleotide sequence: TGTGCCAGCAGTCCCGGCCACGAGCAGTACTTC. Translation: CASSPGHEQYF.

The chain employs TRBV4-1 and TRBJ2-3; the D call may be TRBD1 or TRBD2 (7 bases each). CDR1 is MGHRA, CDR2 YSYEKL, per germline. Trimming removed 2 bases at V and 5 bases at J, with 17 bases between. The CDR3 is 16 residues long. The CDR3 protein is CASSQPQGGAIDTQYF. The CDR3 DNA sequence: TGCGCCAGCAGCCAACCCCAGGGGGGGGCCATAGATACGCAGTATTTT.

This clone was counted only a few times. V is TRBV5-4 and J is TRBJ2-2; no clear D. Germline V gives CDR1 SGHNT, CDR2 YYREEE (reference sequence). CDR3 length equals 14 residues. V gave up 7 bases and J gave up 4 bases, with 14 bases separating them. This CDR3 is CASWLAGRTGELFF. CDR3 DNA: TGTGCCAGCTGGTTAGCAGGACGCACCGGGGAGCTGTTTTTT.

The genes are TRBV27 and TRBJ1-5; D ambiguous. V was trimmed by 2 bases and J by 0 bases, leaving 11 bases between them. CDR1 is MNHEY, CDR2 SMNVEV, per germline (reference sequence). The CDR3 consists of 16 residues. CDR3 nucleotide sequence: TGTGCCAGCAGTTTAGTAGGGTTGTATAGCAATCAGCCCCAGCATTTT. This sequence encodes CASSLVGLYSNQPQHF.

This CDR3 is CASSPTYGASYNEQFF. The CDR3 DNA sequence: TGTGCCAGCAGCCCTACTTATGGGGCTTCCTACAATGAGCAGTTCTTC. V is TRBV11-3 and J is TRBJ2-1; D perhaps matches TRBD1 (5 bases). The CDR3 consists of 16 residues. CDR1 SGHNT and CDR2 YENEEA come from the germline V gene. V dropped 5 bases and J dropped 1 base, with 15 bases sitting between them.

By sample share, this clone is medium-sized (0.01 to 0.1%). The chain has TRBV13 and TRBJ2-1, with D possibly matching TRBD2 (5 bases). Germline V lookup: CDR1 PRHDT, CDR2 FYEKMQ (reference sequence). The CDR3 has 15 residues. V dropped 5 bases and J dropped 0 bases, with 11 bases sitting between them. The CDR3 sequence is CASSTDSSSYNEQFF. CDR3 sequence (DNA): TGTGCCAGCAGCACGGACTCGAGCTCCTACAATGAGCAGTTCTTC.

The rearrangement links TRBV29-1 to TRBJ2-7; TRBD1 agrees at 7 bases. The germline V gene has CDR1 SQVTM and CDR2 ANQGSEA. Losses at the gene ends were 0 bases for V and 4 bases for J; bases not matched to a gene: 9. The CDR3 has 15 amino acids. The CDR3: CSVEDSNRGPYEQYF. CDR3 in DNA: TGCAGCGTTGAAGATTCCAACAGGGGTCCTTACGAGCAGTACTTC.

The gene calls are TRBV19 and TRBJ2-2; a possible D gene is TRBD2 (5 bases). Germline V gene sequence: CDR1 LNHDA, CDR2 SQIVND (reference sequence). CDR3 length: 13 amino acids. Trimming cost V 6 bases and J 6 bases, with 11 bases left between them. The CDR3 DNA sequence: TGTGCCAGTAGAGTCCGGGATGCCGGGGAGCTGTTTTTT. Translated, it gives CASRVRDAGELFF.

The chain combines TRBV7-7 with TRBJ1-1; D gene unclear. This CDR3 spans 13 amino acids. CDR1 is SSHAT, CDR2 FNYEAQ, per germline (reference sequence). V lost 5 bases to trimming and J lost 6 bases, with 13 bases between them. The CDR3 here is CASSPGTSSEAFF. Written as DNA, the CDR3 is TGTGCCAGCAGCCCCGGCACTTCCTCTGAAGCTTTCTTT.

The CDR3 nucleotides are TGCGCCAGCAGCCAAGAGGGGACAGCTTATCAGCCCCAGCATTTT. Protein: CASSQEGTAYQPQHF. The V and J genes are TRBV4-1 and TRBJ1-5; 7 bases line up with TRBD1. Germline CDR1 reads MGHRA; CDR2 reads YSYEKL. The J segment lost 5 bases and the V segment lost 0 bases, leaving 4 bases of the junction unmatched. The CDR3 runs 15 residues.

V and J are TRBV5-6 and TRBJ1-2; tentative D call: TRBD1 (5 bases). Deletions cut 2 bases from V and 4 bases from J, with 15 bases between. CDR3 size: 15 residues. In germline, CDR1 is SGHDT, CDR2 YYEEEE. The CDR3 here is CASSLSRDGGYGYTF. The CDR3 region has the DNA TGTGCCAGCAGCTTAAGCCGGGACGGAGGCTATGGCTACACCTTC. The variable domain in full, with the rest retrieved from reference TRBV5-6 and TRBJ1-2, is DAGVTQSPTHLIKTRGQQVTLRCSPKSGHDTVSWYQQALGQGPQFIFQYYEEEERQRGNFPDRFSGHQFPNYSSELNVNALLLGDSALYLCASSLSRDGGYGYTFGSGTRLTVV.

This clone is labeled as medium-sized. The identical CDR3 is also encoded by other nucleotide sequences in the sample. The gene calls are TRBV11-3 and TRBJ2-7; TRBD1 matches 8 bases. This CDR3 has 16 residues. The V gene end was trimmed by 2 bases and the J gene end by 3 bases; junction bases not matched to a gene: 9. CDR1 is SGHNT and CDR2 is YENEEA in the germline V gene. DNA for the CDR3: TGTGCCAGCAGCTTACCTCTCCGGGACAGGAACTACGAGCAGTACTTC. The encoded protein is CASSLPLRDRNYEQYF.

V and J are TRBV7-9 and TRBJ1-5; tentative D call: TRBD1 (5 bases). Germline CDR1 SEHNR, CDR2 FQNEAQ (reference sequence). V was clipped by 4 bases and J by 2 bases, with 24 bases between them. The CDR3 covers 19 residues. CDR3 sequence: CASSSGVGLEWSGNQPQHF. DNA of the CDR3: TGTGCCAGCAGCTCGGGGGTCGGGCTAGAATGGTCGGGCAATCAGCCCCAGCATTTT.

This rearrangement joins TRBV9 to TRBJ2-7; a possible D gene is TRBD1 (6 bases). Germline CDR1 reads SGDLS; CDR2 reads YYNGEE. V was shortened by 0 bases and J by 6 bases, with 13 bases between the two germline ends. The CDR3 covers 14 residues. This CDR3 is CASSVEDSPSEQYF. The CDR3 DNA reads TGTGCCAGCAGCGTAGAGGACAGCCCGTCCGAGCAGTACTTC. The variable domain in full, completed from reference TRBV9 and TRBJ2-7, reads DSGVTQTPKHLITATGQRVTLRCSPRSGDLSVYWYQQSLDQGLQFLIQYYNGEERAKGNILERFSAQQFPDLHSELNLSSLELGDSALYFCASSVEDSPSEQYFGPGTRLTVT.

V usage is TRBV15 and J usage is TRBJ1-5, with no clear D. CDR3 length: 18 amino acids. The ends were cut back, 1 base at V and 0 bases at J, with 16 bases in the middle. Germline loops: CDR1 LNHNV, CDR2 YYDKDF (reference sequence). CDR3 DNA: TGTGCCACCAGCAGAGCTCGGAGAGGTGAGGGTAGCAATCAGCCCCAGCATTTT. This sequence encodes CATSRARRGEGSNQPQHF. The full variable domain, rest sourced from reference TRBV15 and TRBJ1-5, is DAMVIQNPRYQVTQFGKPVTLSCSQTLNHNVMYWYQQKSSQAPKLLFHYYDKDFNNEADTPDNFQSRRPNTSFCFLDIRSPGLGDTAMYLCATSRARRGEGSNQPQHFGDGTRLSIL.

The chain links TRBV27 to TRBJ2-5; TRBD2 aligns across 7 bases. The CDR3 runs 15 residues. Germline trimming cut 4 bases from V and 2 bases from J; bases unmatched to any gene: 7. CDR1 and CDR2 from the germline V gene are MNHEY and SMNVEV (reference sequence). The CDR3 nucleotides read TGTGCCAGCAGTTCCACTAGCGCAATTCAAGAGACCCAGTACTTC. Translated: CASSSTSAIQETQYF.

V and J are TRBV10-2 and TRBJ2-1; 7 nucleotides line up with TRBD2. Trimming cost V 4 bases and J 4 bases; bases outside gene matches: 1. The CDR3 runs 13 residues. Germline CDR1 WSHSY, CDR2 SAAADI. CDR3 coding DNA: TGCGCCAGCAGTGCTAGCGGTTACAATGAGCAGTTCTTC. It encodes CASSASGYNEQFF.

This sequence joins TRBV7-9 and TRBJ2-3; 11 nucleotides match TRBD2. The V gene end was trimmed by 2 bases and the J gene end by 4 bases; junction bases not matched to a gene: 2. This CDR3 has 15 residues. Germline V gives CDR1 SEHNR, CDR2 FQNEAQ (reference sequence). The CDR3 nucleotides read TGTGCCAGCAGCTTAACACTAGCGGGGGCAGATACGCAGTATTTT. It specifies CASSLTLAGADTQYF.

The chain is built from TRBV30 and TRBJ2-4; 12 nucleotides match TRBD1. Germline CDR1 and CDR2: GTSNPN and SVGIG (reference sequence). Germline trimming cut 4 bases from V and 5 bases from J; bases unmatched to any gene: 9. The CDR3 runs 16 residues. The CDR3 DNA reads as TGTGCCTGGATGTCGGGGACAGGGGGCATAGAAAACATTCAGTACTTC. Translation: CAWMSGTGGIENIQYF.

DNA of the CDR3: TGCGCCAGCAGCTTATGGACAGGGGGCGCCGAGCAGTACTTC. Its protein is CASSLWTGGAEQYF. The V and J genes are TRBV5-1 and TRBJ2-7, with 11 nucleotides matching TRBD1. The CDR3 has 14 residues. The germline V gene encodes CDR1 SGHRS and CDR2 YFSETQ. Unmatched junction bases numbered 4, after V lost 2 bases and J lost 6 bases.

The chain links TRBV29-1 to TRBJ2-1; D perhaps matches TRBD1 (5 bases). Trimming removed 6 bases from V and 0 bases from J, with 12 bases in between. This CDR3 comprises 14 residues. In germline, CDR1 is SQVTM, CDR2 ANQGSEA. In nucleotides, the CDR3 is TGCAGCGTACCAGGGAAAAGCTCCTACAATGAGCAGTTCTTC. The encoded protein is CSVPGKSSYNEQFF.

The chain joins TRBV5-1 to TRBJ2-7; D possibly matches TRBD1 or TRBD2 (5 bases each). Trimming shortened V by 3 bases and J by 1 base, and 14 bases separated the two germline ends. CDR3 size: 15 residues. Germline V CDR1 and CDR2: SGHRS, YFSETQ. The CDR3 spells CASSSFGTGSYEQYF. Here the CDR3 DNA reads TGCGCCAGCAGCTCGTTTGGGACCGGATCCTACGAGCAGTACTTC.

The chain employs TRBV6-6 and TRBJ2-3; 9 bases map to TRBD2. Germline lookup yields CDR1 MNHNY and CDR2 SVGAGI (reference sequence). The CDR3 totals 15 residues. J lost 0 bases, V lost 5 bases, and 3 bases had no gene match. This chain's CDR3 is CASSQRGASTDTQYF. The CDR3 coding sequence is TGTGCCAGCAGTCAGCGGGGGGCGAGCACAGATACGCAGTATTTT.

The chain recombines TRBV6-1 with TRBJ1-1; tentative D call: TRBD1 (5 bases). There are 12 residues in the CDR3. V lost 4 bases and J 4 bases, leaving 7 bases between the germline ends. Germline assignment: CDR1 MNHNS and CDR2 SASEGT. The chain's CDR3 is CASSGQFTEAFF. The DNA for the CDR3 is TGTGCCAGCAGTGGACAGTTCACTGAAGCTTTCTTT.

The chain joins TRBV7-8 to TRBJ1-2, with 7 nucleotides matching TRBD1. V was pared by 5 bases and J by 3 bases, with 6 bases of the junction left unmatched. The CDR3 is 14 residues long. Germline V gives CDR1 SGHVS, CDR2 FQNEAQ. The CDR3 bases are TGTGCCAGCAGCGTCGGGACAGAGTACTATGGCTACACCTTC. This sequence encodes CASSVGTEYYGYTF.